Presented here are 32 T cell receptor beta chains from one specimen sequenced in a study of T cell changes during pregnancy in multiple sclerosis. The data were produced by immunoSEQ multiplex PCR, yet TCRdb's version contains in-frame clones alone and is incomplete. The data hold about 73,000 clones, with almost 95% observed a single time. Sample: peripheral blood, taken in the third trimester of pregnancy. All receptors come from a female donor in good health, enrolled as a control in a pregnancy study.

This clone was found a few times. The rearrangement links TRBV19 to TRBJ1-6; 8 bases fit TRBD1. Germline lookup yields CDR1 LNHDA and CDR2 SQIVND (reference sequence). CDR3 size: 15 residues. V lost 4 bases and J lost 7; bases outside the gene matches: 6. The CDR3 loop is CASSTRTGPNSPLHF. The CDR3 DNA follows: TGTGCCAGTAGTACGAGGACAGGGCCGAATTCACCCCTCCACTTT.

The chain carries TRBV5-1 and TRBJ1-2; D is uncertain. Between the trimmed V and J ends, which lost 2 bases and 5 bases, there was a span of 7 bases. In germline, CDR1 is SGHRS, CDR2 YFSETQ. This CDR3 spans 12 amino acids. CDR3: CASSFNMYGYTF. CDR3 sequence (DNA): TGCGCCAGCAGCTTTAATATGTATGGCTACACCTTC.

Points on this clone: The same CDR3 arises from other DNA sequences in this sample as well. The rearrangement links TRBV19 to TRBJ2-7; tentative D call: TRBD2 (5 bases). Germline V gene sequence: CDR1 LNHDA, CDR2 SQIVND (reference sequence). This CDR3 contains 14 residues. Trimming stripped 1 base from V and 0 bases from J, with 7 bases between. The CDR3 DNA is TGTGCCAGTAGTATAGCCAGCGGCTCCTACGAGCAGTACTTC. Its translation is CASSIASGSYEQYF.

The chain links TRBV5-1 to TRBJ2-7; unclear D gene. Germline V CDR1 and CDR2: SGHRS, YFSETQ. Trimming pared 2 bases from V and 0 bases from J, leaving 9 bases between. The length of the CDR3 is 14 residues. The CDR3 bases are TGCGCCAGCAGCTTAGATCTCAGCTCCTACGAGCAGTACTTC. Residues: CASSLDLSSYEQYF.

This CDR3 reads CASSVDTNYGYTF. CDR3 in DNA: TGTGCCAGTAGTGTGGACACTAACTATGGCTACACCTTC. The chain is built from TRBV19 and TRBJ1-2, with D perhaps matching TRBD1 (5 bases). Deletions cut 5 bases from V and 0 bases from J, with 7 bases between. The CDR3 runs 13 residues. The germline CDR1 and CDR2 sequences are LNHDA and SQIVND (reference sequence).

The gene calls are TRBV4-3 and TRBJ2-1; TRBD2 might be the D (6 bases). CDR1 and CDR2 (germline): LGHNA, YSLEER. This CDR3 region has 16 residues. Trimming stripped 0 bases from V and 2 bases from J, with 11 bases between. CDR3 in amino acids: CASSQEKRATYNEQFF. The CDR3, as DNA: TGCGCCAGCAGCCAAGAAAAGCGGGCGACCTACAATGAGCAGTTCTTC.

The chain uses TRBV29-1 and TRBJ2-3; TRBD2 is a possible D gene (5 bases). Trimming left V 1 base short and J 0 bases short, with 11 bases between. CDR3 size: 15 residues. CDR1 is SQVTM, CDR2 ANQGSEA, per germline. CDR3 nucleotides: TGCAGCGTTGAAGGGGAGATCCCTAGCACAGATACGCAGTATTTT. Protein sequence: CSVEGEIPSTDTQYF.

The CDR3 coding sequence is TGTGCCACCAGCAGAGATCCGGACTCTGCCACAGATACGCAGTATTTT. Its translation is CATSRDPDSATDTQYF. The genes are TRBV15 and TRBJ2-3; D is perhaps TRBD2 (5 bases). Germline CDR1 LNHNV, CDR2 YYDKDF (reference sequence). V gave up 0 bases and J gave up 2 bases, with 12 bases separating them. The CDR3 consists of 16 residues.

The V gene is TRBV4-1, the J gene TRBJ2-7; D unresolved. Germline CDR1 and CDR2: MGHRA and YSYEKL. CDR3 length equals 15 residues. V was shortened by 4 bases and J by 0 bases, with 13 bases between the two germline ends. The CDR3 loop is CASSPHPGSSYEQYF. In DNA form, the CDR3 reads TGCGCCAGCAGCCCCCACCCTGGCTCCTCCTACGAGCAGTACTTC.

This clone was detected only once. The chain is built from TRBV4-3 and TRBJ1-5; 7 bases align to TRBD1. The length of the CDR3 is 14 residues. J was trimmed by 7 bases and V by 1 base; bases with no gene match: 4. CDR1 is LGHNA, CDR2 YSLEER, per germline. CDR3 amino acids: CASSQGQGEQPQHF. DNA of the CDR3: TGCGCCAGCAGCCAAGGTCAGGGGGAACAGCCCCAGCATTTT.

The chain links TRBV6-1 to TRBJ2-7, with 11 nucleotides matching TRBD1. With V trimmed by 4 bases and J by 4 bases, 9 bases remained unmatched. The CDR3 has 16 residues. Germline V lookup: CDR1 MNHNS, CDR2 SASEGT. The CDR3 DNA is TGTGCCAGCAGTGCCTGGGACAGGGGGTCGGGTTACGAGCAGTACTTC. It is translated as CASSAWDRGSGYEQYF.

This clone was recorded only once. Here the CDR3 reads CASSQDQGAGTEAFF. The DNA of the CDR3 is TGTGCCAGCAGCCAAGATCAGGGGGCGGGCACTGAAGCTTTCTTT. This sequence joins TRBV4-2 and TRBJ1-1, with 8 bases identical to TRBD1. The CDR3 is made up of 15 amino acids. V was clipped by 0 bases and J by 4 bases; unmatched bases: 4. The germline gives CDR1 LGHNA, CDR2 YNFKEQ.

In its sample, this clone was seen once. This chain connects TRBV18 to TRBJ2-5, with a tentative D call TRBD2 (6 bases). With 2 bases removed from V and 5 bases from J, the gap between germline ends came to 15 bases. The CDR3 length is 15 residues. Looked up from germline, CDR1 is KGHSH and CDR2 is LQKENI. CDR3 protein: CASSPARLVTETQYF. The CDR3 coding sequence is TGTGCCAGCTCACCAGCAAGACTAGTAACTGAGACCCAGTACTTC.

A single count supports this clone. This sequence joins TRBV6-6 and TRBJ2-5, with D tentatively TRBD2 (7 bases). The V gene's germline CDR1 is MNHNY and CDR2 SVGAGI (reference sequence). V gave up 2 bases and J gave up 7 bases, with 20 bases separating them. There are 16 residues in the CDR3. CDR3: CASSYGTSGEGGTQYF. CDR3 sequence (DNA): TGTGCCAGCAGTTACGGAACTAGTGGGGAGGGGGGGACCCAGTACTTC.

The chain employs TRBV28 and TRBJ2-7; 8 nucleotides line up with TRBD2. This CDR3 contains 16 residues. Per the germline V gene, CDR1 is MDHEN and CDR2 is SYDVKM. V lost 6 bases, J lost 2 bases, and 12 bases stayed unmatched. Here the CDR3 reads CASSGDTGTSAYEQYF. CDR3 nucleotide sequence: TGTGCCAGCAGCGGCGATACCGGGACTAGTGCCTACGAGCAGTACTTC.

This chain links TRBV30 with TRBJ2-3; 8 bases map to TRBD2. With 1 base clipped from V and 0 bases from J, the junction kept 27 bases outside the gene matches. Germline-derived CDR1 and CDR2 are GTSNPN and SVGIG (reference sequence). This CDR3 has 23 amino acids. In DNA form, the CDR3 reads TGTGCCTGGAGTGCCTCACGGGGGGGGGCAGGGACCCCCTTAAGAGAGAGCACAGATACGCAGTATTTT. Its translation is CAWSASRGGAGTPLRESTDTQYF.

The chain recombines TRBV19 with TRBJ2-3; 7 positions agree with TRBD2. Germline V CDR1 and CDR2: LNHDA, SQIVND (reference sequence). CDR3 size: 19 residues. Losses at the gene ends were 1 base for V and 0 bases for J; bases not matched to a gene: 13. The CDR3 is CASSIVSSGLRSSTDTQYF. The CDR3 region has the DNA TGTGCCAGTAGTATAGTGTCTAGCGGACTTCGAAGTAGCACAGATACGCAGTATTTT.

The V and J genes are TRBV28 and TRBJ1-1; the D gene is possibly TRBD1 (5 bases). Per the germline V gene, CDR1 is MDHEN and CDR2 is SYDVKM. V was trimmed by 3 bases and J by 8 bases, leaving 13 bases between them. The CDR3 contains 13 residues. The CDR3 loop reads CASSLGRAREAFF. CDR3 DNA: TGTGCCAGCAGTTTGGGCAGGGCTAGGGAAGCTTTCTTT.

The chain couples TRBV27 to TRBJ2-2; weak D call: TRBD1 (6 bases). Germline loops: CDR1 MNHEY, CDR2 SMNVEV (reference sequence). Trimming shortened V by 4 bases and J by 4 bases, and 16 bases separated the two germline ends. CDR3 length equals 16 residues. The CDR3: CASSSIQGLVTGELFF. In DNA form, the CDR3 reads TGTGCCAGCAGTTCGATACAGGGTCTTGTCACCGGGGAGCTGTTTTTT.

The chain has TRBV27 and TRBJ2-1; 9 bases agree with TRBD1. This CDR3 region has 15 residues. The V segment lost 2 bases and the J segment 1 base; nucleotides outside the gene matches: 0. Germline V gene lookup returns CDR1 MNHEY and CDR2 SMNVEV (reference sequence). CDR3 loop: CASSLGTGSYNEQFF. The CDR3 DNA reads TGTGCCAGCAGTTTAGGGACAGGGTCCTACAATGAGCAGTTCTTC.

The chain links TRBV27 to TRBJ1-1; weak D call: TRBD1 (6 bases). CDR1 is MNHEY and CDR2 is SMNVEV in the germline V gene (reference sequence). The CDR3 consists of 18 residues. V lost 7 bases, J lost 6 bases, and 30 bases lay in between. The CDR3 DNA reads TGTGCCAGCACCCCAATCCCCGGGACGAGGGGGAGGGCCGCTGAAGCTTTCTTT. It translates to CASTPIPGTRGRAAEAFF.

This rearrangement joins TRBV5-6 to TRBJ2-2; 12 bases fit TRBD2. Per germline, CDR1 SGHDT and CDR2 YYEEEE. This CDR3 contains 16 residues. V shed 4 bases and J 4 bases; nucleotides not matched to a gene: 5. This CDR3 is CASSPGLAGPTGELFF. CDR3 in DNA: TGTGCCAGCAGCCCAGGACTAGCGGGACCCACCGGGGAGCTGTTTTTT.

This chain links TRBV7-5 with TRBJ2-2; TRBD2 is taken as the D call from the table, unchecked against the DNA. TRBV7-5 is deemed a pseudogene. The CDR3 has 18 residues. The CDR3 nucleotides are TGTGCCAGAAGCCCGAGGGGACTAGCGGGAGTCAACACCGGGGAGCTGTTTTTT. Translating it yields CARSPRGLAGVNTGELFF.

The gene calls are TRBV2 and TRBJ1-5; D possibly corresponds to TRBD1 (5 bases). Germline loops: CDR1 SNHLY, CDR2 FYNNEI. The V gene lost 7 bases and the J gene lost 2 bases, with 18 bases spanning the gap. The CDR3 runs 16 residues. DNA for the CDR3: TGTGCCAGCACCCTAACGACGCGGGGGGGCAATCAGCCCCAGCATTTT. Translating it yields CASTLTTRGGNQPQHF. The full variable domain, rest sourced from reference TRBV2 and TRBJ1-5, is EPEVTQTPSHQVTQMGQEVILRCVPISNHLYFYWYRQILGQKVEFLVSFYNNEISEKSEIFDDQFSVERPDGSNFTLKIRSTKLEDSAMYFCASTLTTRGGNQPQHFGDGTRLSIL.

This clone is medium-sized within its sample. The chain uses TRBV7-2 and TRBJ1-2, with TRBD1 matching over 9 bases. V shed 4 bases and J 0 bases; nucleotides not matched to a gene: 6. Germline loops: CDR1 SGHTA, CDR2 FQGNSA. The CDR3 runs to 16 residues. The CDR3 protein is CASSSPRDRANYGYTF. The CDR3 DNA reads TGTGCCAGCAGCTCGCCCCGGGACAGGGCTAACTATGGCTACACCTTC.

The CDR3 loop reads CASSLGQGMGNEQFF. The DNA of the CDR3 is TGTGCCAGCAGCTTAGGACAGGGTATGGGCAATGAGCAGTTCTTC. V gene TRBV11-3 combines with J gene TRBJ2-1; 7 bases match TRBD1. This CDR3 spans 15 amino acids. With 1 base clipped from V and 6 bases from J, the junction kept 6 bases outside the gene matches. Per the germline V gene, CDR1 is SGHNT and CDR2 is YENEEA.

V usage is TRBV5-1 and J usage is TRBJ2-3, with TRBD2 identical over 7 bases. The germline V gene has CDR1 SGHRS and CDR2 YFSETQ. The V segment lost 4 bases and the J segment 2 bases; nucleotides outside the gene matches: 7. The CDR3 consists of 15 residues. In DNA form, the CDR3 reads TGCGCCAGCAGCCTTCAGCGGGGTGCCACAGATACGCAGTATTTT. It codes for CASSLQRGATDTQYF.

There are a few counts of this clone. The V call is TRBV7-9, the J call TRBJ2-5; tentative D call: TRBD2 (5 bases). V was pared by 5 bases and J by 7 bases, with 14 bases between. From germline, CDR1 is SEHNR and CDR2 FQNEAQ (reference sequence). The CDR3 runs 13 residues. The DNA for the CDR3 is TGTGCCAGCAGCGCTGGACCTGCGGGGACCCAGTACTTC. It encodes CASSAGPAGTQYF.

This clone occurred once. The chain is built from TRBV4-2 and TRBJ1-5; D remains ambiguous. Trimming left V 2 bases short and J 6 bases short, with 5 bases between. CDR1 is LGHNA, CDR2 YNFKEQ, per germline. The CDR3 is 12 residues long. The CDR3 coding sequence is TGTGCCAGCAGCCAACGGGGTCAGCCCCAGCATTTT. Amino acids: CASSQRGQPQHF.

The chain carries TRBV14 and TRBJ2-3, with 9 bases identical to TRBD1. The V gene's germline CDR1 is SGHDN and CDR2 FVKESK. After removal of 3 bases from V and 5 bases from J, the junction contained 6 bases not matched to a gene. This CDR3 spans 15 amino acids. The CDR3 sequence is CASSQPGQGLDTQYF. CDR3 nucleotide sequence: TGTGCCAGCAGCCAGCCGGGACAGGGACTAGATACGCAGTATTTT.

The V call is TRBV5-8, the J call TRBJ2-3; D is undetermined. Trimming pared 2 bases from V and 2 bases from J, leaving 9 bases between. CDR1 SGHTS and CDR2 YDEGEE come from the germline V gene. This CDR3 spans 14 amino acids. Here the CDR3 reads CASSFGTDTDTQYF. CDR3 nucleotide sequence: TGTGCCAGCAGCTTCGGTACAGACACAGATACGCAGTATTTT.

The genes are TRBV7-8 and TRBJ1-5; a weak D match, TRBD1 (5 bases). Germline CDR1 is SGHVS and CDR2 is FQNEAQ. The CDR3 is made up of 17 amino acids. Deletions cut 1 base from V and 6 bases from J, with 19 bases between. The CDR3 is CASSLGGGGSPSQPQHF. CDR3 nucleotide sequence: TGTGCCAGCAGCTTAGGGGGCGGGGGGTCACCCTCTCAGCCCCAGCATTTT.